This T cell receptor beta chain was documented in a study of blood T cell repertoires in COVID-19. Study in general: Samples of COVID-19 (acute and convalescent) were obtained from the United States, Italy and Spain.

V dropped 5 bases and J dropped 4 bases, with 20 bases sitting between them. CDR3 length: 16 amino acids. Germline assignment: CDR1 LNHDA and CDR2 SQIVND (reference sequence). Assay: immunoSEQ multiplex PCR; the TCRdb copy retains only in-frame clones and omits some. The repertoire holds 150,000 to 200,000 clones, with roughly 90% as singletons. This clone turned up a few times. The source is a man in his forties or fifties with acute or convalescent COVID-19. The gene calls are TRBV19 and TRBJ1-1, with D possibly being TRBD1 (6 bases). What was sequenced was peripheral blood. The CDR3 DNA sequence: TGTGCCAGTAGTCGACAGGCGAACCCCCGTGGCACTGAAGCTTTCTTT. As protein: CASSRQANPRGTEAFF.